What follows describes a single TCR beta chain. This sample was included in a study of blood T cell repertoires in COVID-19. Study-wide background: The United States, Italy and Spain were the sources of the acute and convalescent COVID-19 samples. PBMCs, B-cell-depleted T cells, or T cells were the source of the cDNA or gDNA that made up the material.

Original analysis: How many nucleated cells were present was estimated from reference gene primer amplification. Profiled with immunoSEQ multiplex PCR; TCRdb holds only in-frame clones, not every one. V and J calls and clone size follow that table, whereas D and trimming were derived from the DNA. The sample consists of about 250,000 clones, more than 75% of them appearing once. The sequence was collected from a woman aged 55-75 years who had recovered from COVID-19. Sequencing was done on a sample of peripheral blood.

CDR3 protein: CASRGYNEQFF. CDR3 coding DNA: TGTGCCAGCCGGGGGTACAATGAGCAGTTCTTC. V and J are TRBV6-5 and TRBJ2-1, with D possibly matching TRBD2 (6 bases). The CDR3 has 11 amino acids. Germline assignment: CDR1 MNHEY and CDR2 SVGAGI. V was trimmed by 8 bases and J by 4 bases, leaving 6 bases between them.